Listed below are T cell receptor beta chains from one sample, sequenced in a study of shared clonotypes between healthy human individuals. Libraries were prepared by immunoSEQ multiplex PCR; TCRdb keeps only in-frame clonotypes and omits some of them. The sample lists over a million clones, about 75% occurring once. The sample was memory CD4+ T cells sorted from blood. The receptor source for this set is a man younger than 35 in good health. The CDR3 runs from the conserved cysteine through the conserved F or W. D genes are given only for firm matches. Only part of the rows carry a size: once, few, many, or a class if the clone is expanded.

d_gene,j_gene,v_gene,abundance,CDR3aa,CDR3nt
TRBD1,TRBJ2-3,TRBV5-1,NA,CASRQGAVEDTQYF,TGCGCCAGCAGGCAGGGGGCTGTGGAAGATACGCAGTATTTT
NA,TRBJ1-2,TRBV11-2,NA,CASSLDPQAYGYTF,TGTGCCAGCAGCTTAGATCCCCAGGCCTATGGCTACACCTTC
TRBD1,TRBJ1-1,TRBV6-5,NA,CASSDRGATLQAFF,TGTGCCAGCAGTGACAGGGGGGCAACACTGCAAGCTTTCTTT
NA,TRBJ1-3,TRBV7-8,NA,CASESSGNTIYF,TGTGCCAGCGAGTCGTCTGGAAACACCATATATTTT
TRBD1,TRBJ2-7,TRBV11-3,once,CASSLDRSRQGVSYEQYF,TGTGCCAGCAGCTTAGATCGGTCCAGGCAGGGGGTATCCTACGAGCAGTACTTC
NA,TRBJ2-7,TRBV27,NA,CASSLSLAGATYEQYF,TGTGCCAGCAGTTTATCATTGGCGGGGGCCACCTACGAGCAGTACTTC
NA,TRBJ2-5,TRBV30,NA,CAWSGRLAGETQYF,TGTGCCTGGAGTGGACGTCTAGCTGGGGAGACCCAGTACTTC
NA,TRBJ1-3,TRBV11-2,NA,CASSSRGGSGNTIYF,TGTGCCAGCAGCTCTCGAGGGGGCTCTGGAAACACCATATATTTT
NA,TRBJ1-2,TRBV18,NA,CASSPEFGAGHGYTF,TGTGCCAGCTCACCAGAATTTGGAGCAGGGCATGGCTACACCTTC
NA,TRBJ1-1,TRBV5-5,NA,CASSLSRASMNTEAFF,TGTGCCAGCAGCTTAAGCAGGGCCTCCATGAACACTGAAGCTTTCTTT
NA,TRBJ1-2,TRBV14,NA,CASTPPGRNYGYTF,TGTGCCAGCACCCCACCAGGCAGGAACTATGGCTACACCTTC
NA,TRBJ1-2,TRBV5-1,NA,CASSSKDVGYGYTF,TGCGCCAGCAGCTCCAAGGACGTTGGCTATGGCTACACCTTC
NA,TRBJ2-5,TRBV5-1,many,CASSLALGGRGETQYF,TGCGCCAGCAGCTTGGCCCTTGGCGGAAGGGGCGAGACCCAGTACTTC
TRBD2,TRBJ2-3,TRBV4-1,NA,CASSQDGTSGVKYF,TGCGCCAGCAGCCAAGATGGGACTAGCGGGGTGAAATATTTT
NA,TRBJ2-1,TRBV19,NA,CASSRGPRDREQGLAPYYNEQFF,TGTGCCAGTAGTAGGGGGCCCCGGGACAGGGAACAAGGACTAGCTCCGTACTACAATGAGCAGTTCTTC
TRBD1,TRBJ2-3,TRBV7-2,NA,CASSLRQGATDTQYF,TGTGCCAGCAGCCTTAGACAGGGGGCGACAGATACGCAGTATTTT
TRBD2,TRBJ2-3,TRBV28,NA,CASSSLFRLAGGSRLSTDTQYF,TGTGCCAGCAGTTCCCTATTCAGACTAGCGGGAGGATCTAGACTCAGCACAGATACGCAGTATTTT
TRBD2,TRBJ2-7,TRBV4-1,many,CASSRQAGGTYEQYF,TGCGCCAGCAGCCGACAAGCGGGGGGTACCTACGAGCAGTACTTC
TRBD1,TRBJ2-2,TRBV19,NA,CASSIEDRVNTGELFF,TGTGCCAGTAGTATAGAGGACAGGGTGAACACCGGGGAGCTGTTTTTT
NA,TRBJ1-4,TRBV6-5,NA,CASSYAGRRNEKLFF,TGTGCCAGCAGTTACGCGGGACGCCGTAATGAAAAACTGTTTTTT
NA,TRBJ1-6,TRBV28,NA,CASSFSGLGSPLHF,TGTGCCAGCAGTTTTTCGGGTCTTGGGTCACCCCTCCACTTT
NA,TRBJ1-1,TRBV7-9,few,CASSINGQNEAFF,TGTGCCAGCAGCATCAACGGGCAGAATGAAGCTTTCTTT
TRBD1,TRBJ2-7,TRBV2,NA,CASSFDRGASYEQYF,TGTGCCAGCAGTTTTGACAGGGGTGCCTCCTACGAGCAGTACTTC
NA,TRBJ2-5,TRBV7-7,NA,CASSKQGAETQYF,TGTGCTAGCAGCAAACAGGGAGCAGAGACCCAGTACTTC